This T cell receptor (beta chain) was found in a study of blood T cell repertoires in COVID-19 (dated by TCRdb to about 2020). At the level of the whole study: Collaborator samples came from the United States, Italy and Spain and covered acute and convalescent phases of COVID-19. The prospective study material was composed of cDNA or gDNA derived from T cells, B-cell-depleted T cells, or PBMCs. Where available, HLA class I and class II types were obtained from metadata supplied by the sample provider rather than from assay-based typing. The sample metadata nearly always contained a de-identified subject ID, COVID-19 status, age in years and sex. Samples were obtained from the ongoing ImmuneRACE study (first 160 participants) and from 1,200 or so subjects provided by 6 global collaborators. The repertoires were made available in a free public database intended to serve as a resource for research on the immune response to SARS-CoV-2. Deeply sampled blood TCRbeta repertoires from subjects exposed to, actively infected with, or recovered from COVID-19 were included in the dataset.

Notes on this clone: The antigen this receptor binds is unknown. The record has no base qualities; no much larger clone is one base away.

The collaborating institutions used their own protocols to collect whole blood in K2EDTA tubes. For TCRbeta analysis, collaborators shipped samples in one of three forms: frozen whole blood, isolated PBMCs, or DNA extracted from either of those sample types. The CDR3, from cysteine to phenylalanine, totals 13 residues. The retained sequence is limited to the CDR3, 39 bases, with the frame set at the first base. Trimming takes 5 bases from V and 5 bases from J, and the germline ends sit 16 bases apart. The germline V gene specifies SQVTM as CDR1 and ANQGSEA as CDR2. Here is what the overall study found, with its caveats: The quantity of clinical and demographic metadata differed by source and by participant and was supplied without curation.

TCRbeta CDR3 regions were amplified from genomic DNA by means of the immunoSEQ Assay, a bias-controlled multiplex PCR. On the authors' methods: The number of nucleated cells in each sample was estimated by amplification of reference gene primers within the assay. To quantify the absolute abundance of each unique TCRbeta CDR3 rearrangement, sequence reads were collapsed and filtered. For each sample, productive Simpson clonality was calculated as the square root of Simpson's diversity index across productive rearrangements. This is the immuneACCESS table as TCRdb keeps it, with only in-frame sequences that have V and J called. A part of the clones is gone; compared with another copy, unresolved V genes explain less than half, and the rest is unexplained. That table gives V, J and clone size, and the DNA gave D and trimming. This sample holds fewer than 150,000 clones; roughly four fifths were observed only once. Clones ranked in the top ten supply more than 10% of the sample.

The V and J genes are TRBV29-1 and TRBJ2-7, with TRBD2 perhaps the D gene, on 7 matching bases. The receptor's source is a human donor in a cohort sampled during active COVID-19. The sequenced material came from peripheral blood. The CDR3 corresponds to CSVSLTGGDEQYF. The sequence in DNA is TGCAGCGTTTCCCTTACGGGGGGCGACGAGCAGTACTTC.